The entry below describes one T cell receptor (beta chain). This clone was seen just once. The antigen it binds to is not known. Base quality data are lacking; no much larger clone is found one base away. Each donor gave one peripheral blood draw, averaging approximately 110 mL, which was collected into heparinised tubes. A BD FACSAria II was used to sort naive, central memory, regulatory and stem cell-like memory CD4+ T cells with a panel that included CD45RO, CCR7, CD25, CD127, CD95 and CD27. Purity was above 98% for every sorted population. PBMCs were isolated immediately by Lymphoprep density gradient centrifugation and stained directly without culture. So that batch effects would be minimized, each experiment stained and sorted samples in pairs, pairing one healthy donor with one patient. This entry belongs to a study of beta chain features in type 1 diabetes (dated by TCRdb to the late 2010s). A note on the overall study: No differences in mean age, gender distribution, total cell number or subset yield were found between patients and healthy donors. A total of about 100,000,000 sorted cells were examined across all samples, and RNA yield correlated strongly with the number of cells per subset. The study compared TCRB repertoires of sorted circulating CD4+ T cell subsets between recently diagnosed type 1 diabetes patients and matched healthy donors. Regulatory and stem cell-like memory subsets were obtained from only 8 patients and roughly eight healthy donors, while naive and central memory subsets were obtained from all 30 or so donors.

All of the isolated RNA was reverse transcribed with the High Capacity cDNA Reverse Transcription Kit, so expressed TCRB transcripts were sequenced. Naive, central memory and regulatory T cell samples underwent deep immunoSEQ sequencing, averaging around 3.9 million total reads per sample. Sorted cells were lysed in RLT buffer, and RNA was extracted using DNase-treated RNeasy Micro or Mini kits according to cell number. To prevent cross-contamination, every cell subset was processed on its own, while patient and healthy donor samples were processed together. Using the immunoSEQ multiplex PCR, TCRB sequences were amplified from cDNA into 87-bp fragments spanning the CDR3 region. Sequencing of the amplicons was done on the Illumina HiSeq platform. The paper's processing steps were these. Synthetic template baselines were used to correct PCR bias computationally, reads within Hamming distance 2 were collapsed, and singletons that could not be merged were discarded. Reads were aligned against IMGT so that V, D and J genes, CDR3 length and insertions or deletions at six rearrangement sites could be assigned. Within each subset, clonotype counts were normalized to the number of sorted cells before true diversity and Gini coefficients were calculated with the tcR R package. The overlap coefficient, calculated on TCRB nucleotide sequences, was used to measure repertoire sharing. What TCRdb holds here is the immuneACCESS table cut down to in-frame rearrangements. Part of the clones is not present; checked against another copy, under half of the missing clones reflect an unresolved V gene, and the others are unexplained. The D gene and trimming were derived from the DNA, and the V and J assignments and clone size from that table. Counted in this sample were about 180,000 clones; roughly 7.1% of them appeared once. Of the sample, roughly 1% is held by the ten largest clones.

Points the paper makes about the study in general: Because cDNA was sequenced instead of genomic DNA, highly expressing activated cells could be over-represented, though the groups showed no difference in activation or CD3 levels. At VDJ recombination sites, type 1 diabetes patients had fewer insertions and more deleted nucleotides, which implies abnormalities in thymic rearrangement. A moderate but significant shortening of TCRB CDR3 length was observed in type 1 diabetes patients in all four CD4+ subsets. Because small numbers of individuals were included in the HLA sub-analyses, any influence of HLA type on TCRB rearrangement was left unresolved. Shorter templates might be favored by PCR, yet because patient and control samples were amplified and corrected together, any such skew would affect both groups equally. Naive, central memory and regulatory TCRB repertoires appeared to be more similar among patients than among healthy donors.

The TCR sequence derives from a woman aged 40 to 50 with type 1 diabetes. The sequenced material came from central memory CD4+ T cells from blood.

The base sequence is TGCGCCAGCAGCTTGTCCAGGGGGTCACAAGAGACCCAGTACTTC. Translated, this is CASSLSRGSQETQYF. Recombination linked TRBV5-1 to TRBJ2-5; 7 middle bases align to TRBD1. V trim: 1 base; J trim: 2 bases; unmatched bases: 5. Its CDR3 holds 15 amino acids, cysteine through phenylalanine. Just the 45-base CDR3 DNA is kept, in frame starting at base 1. The germline V gene sets CDR1 to SGHRS and CDR2 to YFSETQ.